This is a list of T cell receptor beta chains from one sample in a study of PD-1 blockade in classical Hodgkin lymphoma. The method was immunoSEQ multiplex PCR; TCRdb's version includes in-frame clones alone and lacks a portion of them. Here the sample spans about 30,000 clones, 70% to 90% being singletons. The sample here was CD4+ T cells from blood, taken before the fourth cycle of nivolumab. The origin of the receptors is a human donor with classical Hodgkin lymphoma. The conserved cysteine and the conserved F or W are not part of the CDR3 here. D genes are given only for firm matches.

CDR3 protein: ASSLPDRGWGNQPQH
D gene: NA
J gene: TRBJ1-5
V gene: TRBV2

CDR3 protein: ATIGDRTGTYGYT
D gene: TRBD1
J gene: TRBJ1-2
V gene: TRBV10-3

CDR3 protein: ASSQGISYNEQF
D gene: NA
J gene: TRBJ2-1
V gene: TRBV10-1

CDR3 protein: ASSSMTGTGGYT
D gene: TRBD1
J gene: TRBJ1-2
V gene: TRBV7-2

CDR3 protein: ASSYSGTGGIYEQY
D gene: TRBD1
J gene: TRBJ2-7
V gene: TRBV6-5

CDR3 protein: ASSIAPQANTEAF
D gene: NA
J gene: TRBJ1-1
V gene: TRBV19

CDR3 protein: ASSLYSPGADEQF
D gene: NA
J gene: TRBJ2-1
V gene: TRBV5-1

CDR3 protein: ASRATETGELF
D gene: NA
J gene: TRBJ2-2
V gene: TRBV2

CDR3 protein: ARILNGTSGYNEQF
D gene: TRBD2
J gene: TRBJ2-1
V gene: TRBV10-1

CDR3 protein: ASSLSGDSNTEAF
D gene: NA
J gene: TRBJ1-1
V gene: TRBV2